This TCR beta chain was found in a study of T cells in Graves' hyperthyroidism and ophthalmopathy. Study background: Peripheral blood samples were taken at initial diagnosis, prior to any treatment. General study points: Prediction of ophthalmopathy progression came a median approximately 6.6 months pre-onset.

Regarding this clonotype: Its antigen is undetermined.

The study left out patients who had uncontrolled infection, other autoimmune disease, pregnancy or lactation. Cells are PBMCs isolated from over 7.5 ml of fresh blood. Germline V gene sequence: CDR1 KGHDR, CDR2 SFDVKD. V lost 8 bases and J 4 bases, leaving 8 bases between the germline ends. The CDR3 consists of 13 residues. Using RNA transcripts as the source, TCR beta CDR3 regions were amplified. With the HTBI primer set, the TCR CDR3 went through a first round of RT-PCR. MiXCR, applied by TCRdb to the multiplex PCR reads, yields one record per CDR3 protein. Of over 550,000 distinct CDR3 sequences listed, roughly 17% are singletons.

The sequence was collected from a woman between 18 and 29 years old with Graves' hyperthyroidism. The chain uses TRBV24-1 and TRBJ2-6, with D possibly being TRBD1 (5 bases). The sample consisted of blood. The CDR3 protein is CATKGSGANVLTF. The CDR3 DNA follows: TGTGCCACCAAGGGGTCCGGGGCCAACGTCCTGACTTTC.